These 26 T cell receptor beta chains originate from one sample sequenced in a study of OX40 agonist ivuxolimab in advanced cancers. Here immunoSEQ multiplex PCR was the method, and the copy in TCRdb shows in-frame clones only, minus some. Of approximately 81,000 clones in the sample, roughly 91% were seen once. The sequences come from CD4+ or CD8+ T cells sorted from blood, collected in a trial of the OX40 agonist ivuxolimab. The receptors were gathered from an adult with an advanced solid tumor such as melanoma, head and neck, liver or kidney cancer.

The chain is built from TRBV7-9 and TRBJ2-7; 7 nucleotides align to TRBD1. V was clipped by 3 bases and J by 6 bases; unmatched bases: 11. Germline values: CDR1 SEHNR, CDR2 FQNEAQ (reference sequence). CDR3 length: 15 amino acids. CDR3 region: CASSFLDATGSEQYF. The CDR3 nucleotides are TGTGCCAGCAGCTTCCTCGACGCGACAGGGAGCGAGCAGTACTTC.

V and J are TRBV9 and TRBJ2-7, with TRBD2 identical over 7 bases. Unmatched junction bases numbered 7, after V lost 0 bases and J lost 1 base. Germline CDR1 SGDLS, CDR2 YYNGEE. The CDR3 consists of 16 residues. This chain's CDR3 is CASSVAWGGSSYEQYF. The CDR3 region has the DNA TGTGCCAGCAGCGTAGCTTGGGGAGGGAGTTCCTACGAGCAGTACTTC.

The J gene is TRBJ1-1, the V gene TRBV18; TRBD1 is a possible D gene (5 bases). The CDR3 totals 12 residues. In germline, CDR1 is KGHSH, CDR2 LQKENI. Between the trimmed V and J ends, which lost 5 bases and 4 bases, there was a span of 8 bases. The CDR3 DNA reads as TGTGCCAGCTCAGGGGGGGGCACTGAAGCTTTCTTT. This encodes CASSGGGTEAFF.

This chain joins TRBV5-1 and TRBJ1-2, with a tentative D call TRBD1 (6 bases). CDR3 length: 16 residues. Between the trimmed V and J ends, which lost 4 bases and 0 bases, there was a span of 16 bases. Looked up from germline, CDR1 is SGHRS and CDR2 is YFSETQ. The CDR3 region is CASSPIPDSANYGYTF. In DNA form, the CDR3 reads TGCGCCAGCAGCCCCATCCCGGACAGCGCTAACTATGGCTACACCTTC.

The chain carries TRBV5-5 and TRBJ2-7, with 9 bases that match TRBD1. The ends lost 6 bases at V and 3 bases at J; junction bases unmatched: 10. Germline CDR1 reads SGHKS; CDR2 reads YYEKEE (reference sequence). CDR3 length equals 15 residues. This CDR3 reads CASTDSRTGDYEQYF. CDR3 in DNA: TGTGCCAGCACTGACTCTCGGACAGGGGACTACGAGCAGTACTTC.

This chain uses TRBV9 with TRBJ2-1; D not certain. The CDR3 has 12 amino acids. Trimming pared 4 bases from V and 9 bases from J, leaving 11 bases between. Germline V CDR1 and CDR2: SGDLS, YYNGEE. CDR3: CASSTPKPEQFF. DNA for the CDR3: TGTGCCAGCAGCACCCCTAAGCCTGAGCAGTTCTTC.

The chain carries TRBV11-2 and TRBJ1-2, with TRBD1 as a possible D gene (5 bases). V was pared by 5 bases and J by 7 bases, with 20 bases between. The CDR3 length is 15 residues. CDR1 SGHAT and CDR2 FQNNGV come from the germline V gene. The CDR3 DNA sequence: TGTGCCAGCAGCCTATCAGGGCAGGGTTTTTTTGGCTACACCTTC. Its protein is CASSLSGQGFFGYTF. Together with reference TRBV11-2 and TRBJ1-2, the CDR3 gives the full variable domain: EAGVAQSPRYKIIEKRQSVAFWCNPISGHATLYWYQQILGQGPKLLIQFQNNGVVDDSQLPKDRFSAERLKGVDSTLKIQPAKLEDSAVYLCASSLSGQGFFGYTFGSGTRLTVV.

CDR3 residues: CASSEGQNYGYTF. Written as DNA, the CDR3 is TGCGCCAGCAGTGAGGGGCAGAACTATGGCTACACCTTC. The genes are TRBV10-1 and TRBJ1-2, with unresolved D. Trimming stripped 2 bases from V and 2 bases from J, with 6 bases between. Looked up from germline, CDR1 is WNHNN and CDR2 is SYGVQD (reference sequence). The CDR3 is made up of 13 amino acids.

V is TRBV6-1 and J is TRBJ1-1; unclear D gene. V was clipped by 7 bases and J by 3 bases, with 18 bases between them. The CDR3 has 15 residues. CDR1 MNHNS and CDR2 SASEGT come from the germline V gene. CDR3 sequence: CASIRLRVRDTEAFF. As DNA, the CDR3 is TGTGCCAGCATCCGATTGAGGGTGAGGGACACTGAAGCTTTCTTT.

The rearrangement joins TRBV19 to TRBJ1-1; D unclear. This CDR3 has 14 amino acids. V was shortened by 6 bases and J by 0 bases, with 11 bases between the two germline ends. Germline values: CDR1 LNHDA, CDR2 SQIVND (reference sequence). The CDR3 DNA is TGTGCCAGTAGCTCCACCCCAGTGAACACTGAAGCTTTCTTT. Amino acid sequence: CASSSTPVNTEAFF.

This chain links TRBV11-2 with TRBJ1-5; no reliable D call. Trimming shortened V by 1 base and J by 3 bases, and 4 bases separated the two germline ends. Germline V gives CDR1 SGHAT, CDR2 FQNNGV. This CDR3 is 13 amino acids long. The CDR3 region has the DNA TGTGCCAGCAGCTTAGGAACCAATCAGCCCCAGCATTTT. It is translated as CASSLGTNQPQHF.

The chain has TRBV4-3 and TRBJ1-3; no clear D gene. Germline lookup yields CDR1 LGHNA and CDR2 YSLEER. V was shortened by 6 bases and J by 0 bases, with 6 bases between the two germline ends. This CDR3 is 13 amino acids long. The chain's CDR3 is CASSLSSGNTIYF. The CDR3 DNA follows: TGCGCCAGCAGTCTAAGCTCTGGAAACACCATATATTTT.

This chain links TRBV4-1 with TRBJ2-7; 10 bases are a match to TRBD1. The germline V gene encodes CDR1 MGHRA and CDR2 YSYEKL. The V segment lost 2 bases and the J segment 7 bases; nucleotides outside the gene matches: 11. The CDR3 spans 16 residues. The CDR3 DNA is TGCGCCAGCAGCCAAATCGCATCCGGGACAGGGGAAGAGCAGTACTTC. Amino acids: CASSQIASGTGEEQYF.

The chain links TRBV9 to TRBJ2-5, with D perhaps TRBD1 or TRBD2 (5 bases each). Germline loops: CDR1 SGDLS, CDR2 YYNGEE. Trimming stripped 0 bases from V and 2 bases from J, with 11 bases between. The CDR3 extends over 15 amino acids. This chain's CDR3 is CASSVVRGGQETQYF. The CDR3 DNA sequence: TGTGCCAGCAGCGTAGTTCGTGGGGGTCAAGAGACCCAGTACTTC.

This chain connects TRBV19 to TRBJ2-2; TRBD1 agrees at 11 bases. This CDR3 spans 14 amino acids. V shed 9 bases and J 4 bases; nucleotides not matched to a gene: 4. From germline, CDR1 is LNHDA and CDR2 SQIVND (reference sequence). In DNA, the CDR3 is TGTGCCAGCTGGACAGGGGGCTTCACCGGGGAGCTGTTTTTT. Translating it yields CASWTGGFTGELFF.

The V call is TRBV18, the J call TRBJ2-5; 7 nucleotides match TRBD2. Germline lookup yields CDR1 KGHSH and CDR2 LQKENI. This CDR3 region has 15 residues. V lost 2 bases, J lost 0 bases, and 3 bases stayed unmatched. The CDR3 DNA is TGTGCCAGCTCACCAGACACTAGCGACCAAGAGACCCAGTACTTC. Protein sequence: CASSPDTSDQETQYF.

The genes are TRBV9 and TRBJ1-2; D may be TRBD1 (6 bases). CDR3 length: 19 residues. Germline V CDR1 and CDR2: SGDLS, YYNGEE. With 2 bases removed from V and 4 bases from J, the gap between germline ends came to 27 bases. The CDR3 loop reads CASSVAGQGNPSYSYGYTF. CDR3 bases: TGTGCCAGCAGCGTCGCAGGTCAGGGGAACCCCTCGTACTCCTATGGCTACACCTTC.

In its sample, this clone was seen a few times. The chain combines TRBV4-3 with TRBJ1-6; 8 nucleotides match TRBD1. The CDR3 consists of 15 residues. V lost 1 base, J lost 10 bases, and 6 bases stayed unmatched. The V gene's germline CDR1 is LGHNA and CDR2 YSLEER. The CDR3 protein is CASSQGTGIGSPLHF. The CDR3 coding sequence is TGCGCCAGCAGCCAAGGGACAGGGATTGGATCACCCCTCCACTTT.

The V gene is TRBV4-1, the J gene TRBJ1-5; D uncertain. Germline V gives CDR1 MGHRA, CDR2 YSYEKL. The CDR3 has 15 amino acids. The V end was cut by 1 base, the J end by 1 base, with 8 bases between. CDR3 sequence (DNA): TGCGCCAGCAGCCAAGTGCCCCGGAGCAATCAGCCCCAGCATTTT. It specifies CASSQVPRSNQPQHF.

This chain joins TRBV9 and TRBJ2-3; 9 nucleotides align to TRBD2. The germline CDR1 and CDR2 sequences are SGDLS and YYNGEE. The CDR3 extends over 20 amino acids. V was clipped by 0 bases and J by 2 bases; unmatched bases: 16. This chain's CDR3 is CASSVGWPLPGLALTDTQYF. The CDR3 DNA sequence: TGTGCCAGCAGCGTAGGATGGCCCCTGCCGGGACTAGCCCTCACAGATACGCAGTATTTT.

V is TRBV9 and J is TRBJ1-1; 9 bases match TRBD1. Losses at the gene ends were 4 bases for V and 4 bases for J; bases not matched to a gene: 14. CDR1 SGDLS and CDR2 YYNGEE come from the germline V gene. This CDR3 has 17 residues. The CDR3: CASSPQPQGAGGTEAFF. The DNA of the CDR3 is TGTGCCAGCAGCCCCCAACCACAGGGGGCGGGGGGCACTGAAGCTTTCTTT.

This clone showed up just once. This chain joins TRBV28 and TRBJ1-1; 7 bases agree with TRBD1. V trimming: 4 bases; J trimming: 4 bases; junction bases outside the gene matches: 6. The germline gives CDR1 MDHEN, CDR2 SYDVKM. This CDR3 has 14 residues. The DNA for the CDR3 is TGTGCCAGCAGTTGGGACAGCCCTAGCACTGAAGCTTTCTTT. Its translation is CASSWDSPSTEAFF.

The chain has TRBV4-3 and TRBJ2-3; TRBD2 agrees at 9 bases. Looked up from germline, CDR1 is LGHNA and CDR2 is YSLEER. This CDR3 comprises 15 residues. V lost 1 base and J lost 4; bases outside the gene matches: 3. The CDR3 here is CASSQVASGADTQYF. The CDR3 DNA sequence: TGCGCCAGCAGCCAAGTGGCTAGCGGGGCAGATACGCAGTATTTT.

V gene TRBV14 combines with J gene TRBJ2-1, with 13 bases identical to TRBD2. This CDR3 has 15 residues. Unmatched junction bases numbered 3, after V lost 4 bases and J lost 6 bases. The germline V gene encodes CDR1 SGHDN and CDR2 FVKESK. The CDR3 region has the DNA TGTGCCAGCAGCCGAACTAGCGGGAGGGTCAATGAGCAGTTCTTC. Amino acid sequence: CASSRTSGRVNEQFF. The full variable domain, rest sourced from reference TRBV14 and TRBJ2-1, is EAGVTQFPSHSVIEKGQTVTLRCDPISGHDNLYWYRRVMGKEIKFLLHFVKESKQDESGMPNNRFLAERTGGTYSTLKVQPAELEDSGVYFCASSRTSGRVNEQFFGPGTRLTVL.

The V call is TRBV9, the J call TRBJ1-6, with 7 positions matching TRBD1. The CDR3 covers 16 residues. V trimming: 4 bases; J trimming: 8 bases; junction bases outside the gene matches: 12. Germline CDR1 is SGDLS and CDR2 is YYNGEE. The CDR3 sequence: CASSIDRERGYSPLHF. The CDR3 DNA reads TGTGCCAGCAGCATCGACAGGGAGAGGGGTTATTCACCCCTCCACTTT.

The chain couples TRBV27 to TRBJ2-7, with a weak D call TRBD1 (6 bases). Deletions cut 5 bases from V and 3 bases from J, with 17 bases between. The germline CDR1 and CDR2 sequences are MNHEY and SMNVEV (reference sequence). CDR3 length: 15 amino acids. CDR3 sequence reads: CASSQGMDPFYEQYF. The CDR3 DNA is TGTGCCAGCAGTCAGGGGATGGACCCCTTCTACGAGCAGTACTTC.